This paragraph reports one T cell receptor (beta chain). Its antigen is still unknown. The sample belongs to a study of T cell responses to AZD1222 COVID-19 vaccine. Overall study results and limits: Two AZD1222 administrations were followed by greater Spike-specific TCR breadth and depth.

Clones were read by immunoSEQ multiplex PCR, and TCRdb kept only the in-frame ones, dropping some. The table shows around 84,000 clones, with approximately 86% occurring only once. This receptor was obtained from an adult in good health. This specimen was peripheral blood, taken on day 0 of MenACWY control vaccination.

In DNA form, the CDR3 reads TGTGCCAGTAGGCCTGAGGGCCAATCACCCCTCCACTTT. The encoded protein is CASRPEGQSPLHF. The chain employs TRBV19 and TRBJ1-6; D is unresolved. Trimming pared 6 bases from V and 10 bases from J, leaving 13 bases between. CDR3 length: 13 residues. The germline V gene encodes CDR1 LNHDA and CDR2 SQIVND (reference sequence).